This T cell receptor beta chain was sequenced for a study of monozygotic twins with inflammatory bowel disease. General observations from the study: Compared with healthy co-twins, IBD patients showed reduced TCRbeta repertoire diversity by inverse Simpson. Among IBD patients, fewer clonotypes were shared with others than among healthy twins, especially with disease activity.

Germline loops: CDR1 MDHEN, CDR2 SYDVKM. This CDR3 has 13 residues. Details on this clonotype: Its target is not known.

With the 5' RACE reads reprocessed, TCRdb shows one record per CDR3 protein and no DNA. The sample table includes 200,000 to 250,000 distinct CDR3 sequences. The gene calls are TRBV28 and TRBJ1-1. Sequenced: blood. This clonotype was obtained from a human donor with ulcerative colitis or Crohn's disease, or a healthy co-twin of an affected twin (not recorded which). CDR3 loop: CASNLPRKTVAFF.